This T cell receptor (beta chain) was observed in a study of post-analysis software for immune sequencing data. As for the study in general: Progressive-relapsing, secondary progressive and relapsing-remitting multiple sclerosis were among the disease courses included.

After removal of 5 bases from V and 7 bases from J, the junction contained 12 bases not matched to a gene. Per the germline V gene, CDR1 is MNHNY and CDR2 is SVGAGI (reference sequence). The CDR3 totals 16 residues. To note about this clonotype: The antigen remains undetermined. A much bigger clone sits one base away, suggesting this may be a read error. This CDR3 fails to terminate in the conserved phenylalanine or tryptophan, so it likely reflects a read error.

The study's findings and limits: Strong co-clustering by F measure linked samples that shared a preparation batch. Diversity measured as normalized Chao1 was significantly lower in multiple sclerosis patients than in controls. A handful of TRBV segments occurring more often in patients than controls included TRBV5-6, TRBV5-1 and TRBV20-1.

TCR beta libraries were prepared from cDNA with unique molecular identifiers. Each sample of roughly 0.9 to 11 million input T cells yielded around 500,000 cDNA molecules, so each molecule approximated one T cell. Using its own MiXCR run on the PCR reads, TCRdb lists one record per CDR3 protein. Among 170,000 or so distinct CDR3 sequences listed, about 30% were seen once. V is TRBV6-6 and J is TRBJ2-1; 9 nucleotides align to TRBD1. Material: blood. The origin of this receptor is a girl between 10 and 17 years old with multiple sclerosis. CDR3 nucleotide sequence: TGTGCCAGCAGTCCCGGGACAGGGTTGGTCTCGAATGAGCAGTTCGTC. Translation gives CASSPGTGLVSNEQFV.